This is a list of T cell receptor beta chains from one sample in a study of graft-versus-host responses after intestinal transplantation. This table comes from immunoSEQ multiplex PCR, and its TCRdb copy is limited to in-frame clones, with some not included. Here the sample spans 77,000 or so clones, over 80% being singletons. The input for sequencing was PBMCs, taken 98 days after intestinal transplantation. The receptors originated from a human patient who received an intestinal transplant, so some T cells may come from the graft donor. Each CDR3 is given with its conserved first and last residue. The D gene is left open where the match is weak.

v_gene: TRBV18; d_gene: .; len: 14; CDR3aa: CASSPRQNNEKLFF
v_gene: TRBV7-7; d_gene: TRBD2; len: 16; CDR3aa: CASSLPREGGSIEQYF
v_gene: TRBV6-5; d_gene: .; len: 15; CDR3aa: CASSSTGRALYGYTF
v_gene: TRBV2; d_gene: .; len: 18; CDR3aa: CASSEGGGLLGTDQPQHF
v_gene: TRBV27; d_gene: .; len: 15; CDR3aa: CASRVRGAYNQPQHF
v_gene: TRBV14; d_gene: .; len: 16; CDR3aa: CASSQIRQVDTGELFF
v_gene: TRBV9; d_gene: TRBD2; len: 15; CDR3aa: CASSVGTSGAYEQYF
v_gene: TRBV5-4; d_gene: TRBD2; len: 14; CDR3aa: CASSSGTSSYEQYF
v_gene: TRBV9; d_gene: TRBD1; len: 16; CDR3aa: CASSVDPGQGDNEQFF
v_gene: TRBV4-1; d_gene: .; len: 15; CDR3aa: CASSQDPTGSQPQHF
v_gene: TRBV19; d_gene: TRBD1; len: 12; CDR3aa: CASSPQGWGYTF
v_gene: TRBV6-5; d_gene: .; len: 14; CDR3aa: CASSEGGAGYGYTF
v_gene: TRBV6-1; d_gene: .; len: 14; CDR3aa: CASSLLGVEETQYF
v_gene: TRBV29-1; d_gene: TRBD1; len: 16; CDR3aa: CSVAGTGSSGANVLTF
v_gene: TRBV6-1; d_gene: .; len: 15; CDR3aa: CASSDGSGLRYEQYF
v_gene: TRBV4-1; d_gene: .; len: 15; CDR3aa: CASSQERLGTDTQYF
v_gene: TRBV7-2; d_gene: TRBD2; len: 16; CDR3aa: CASSWHTSGSADTQYF
v_gene: TRBV30; d_gene: TRBD2; len: 15; CDR3aa: CAWSAGGRNTGELFF
v_gene: TRBV28; d_gene: TRBD2; len: 16; CDR3aa: CASSSRLAGELETQYF
v_gene: TRBV27; d_gene: .; len: 15; CDR3aa: CASSPRPIYSFGYTF
v_gene: TRBV6-5; d_gene: .; len: 15; CDR3aa: CASRPDGYSNQPQHF
v_gene: TRBV11-3; d_gene: TRBD1; len: 16; CDR3aa: CASSLGTGGHQETQYF
v_gene: TRBV6-1; d_gene: TRBD2; len: 13; CDR3aa: CASSRRGEETQYF
v_gene: TRBV5-1; d_gene: TRBD1; len: 15; CDR3aa: CASTLTGTVSYEQYF
v_gene: TRBV7-6; d_gene: TRBD2; len: 18; CDR3aa: CASSLASGSSIVSYEQYF
v_gene: TRBV6-1; d_gene: .; len: 14; CDR3aa: CASHRGAAKNIQYF
v_gene: TRBV5-1; d_gene: TRBD2; len: 16; CDR3aa: CASSPGTSGGVVEQFF
v_gene: TRBV29-1; d_gene: .; len: 14; CDR3aa: CSVEVQGFSYEQYF
v_gene: TRBV4-1; d_gene: .; len: 15; CDR3aa: CASSQVAGSHYEQYF